The rows below give T cell receptor beta chains drawn from one sample of a study of response to subunit inactivated influenza vaccine. TCRdb re-called the RT-PCR reads through MiXCR, storing one row per CDR3 protein. Seen here are roughly 790,000 distinct CDR3 sequences, around 20% observed once, and the top ten hold about a tenth. The sequences come from PBMCs from blood, collected less than 6 days after vaccination. The receptor source for this set is a man aged 45-60 years who received an inactivated influenza vaccine. CDR3s include the opening cysteine and the closing phenylalanine or tryptophan. A D gene is named only where the DNA matches it firmly. Clone size is not always given. Where it is, it says once, few, many or a class for expanded clones.

CDR3 DNA: TGTGCCAGCAGCCAATCCCAGCTGAGCTCCTACGAGCAGTACTTC; CDR3 protein: CASSQSQLSSYEQYF; V gene: TRBV3-1; D gene: .; J gene: TRBJ2-7; clone size: few
CDR3 DNA: TGCAGTGCCACGACAGGGGTCAATCAGCCCCAGCATTTT; CDR3 protein: CSATTGVNQPQHF; V gene: TRBV20-1; D gene: TRBD1; J gene: TRBJ1-5; clone size: few
CDR3 DNA: TGTGCCAGCAGCCCCGTAGCGGGAGGGCTGGAGACCCAGTACTTC; CDR3 protein: CASSPVAGGLETQYF; V gene: TRBV7-3; D gene: TRBD2; J gene: TRBJ2-5; clone size: few
CDR3 DNA: TGTGCCAGCAGTGGTTGGGGACTAGAGAATGAGCAGTACTTC; CDR3 protein: CASSGWGLENEQYF; V gene: TRBV2; D gene: TRBD2; J gene: TRBJ2-7; clone size: .
CDR3 DNA: TGTGCCAGCAGTTACTCGAAGGTAGCGGGAGAGCAAGATACGCAGTATTTT; CDR3 protein: CASSYSKVAGEQDTQYF; V gene: TRBV6-2/TRBV6-3; D gene: TRBD2; J gene: TRBJ2-3; clone size: .
CDR3 DNA: TGTGCCAGCAGCTTAGGGTCCCACCGGGAGACCCAGTACTTC; CDR3 protein: CASSLGSHRETQYF; V gene: TRBV7-8; D gene: .; J gene: TRBJ2-5; clone size: .
CDR3 DNA: TGTGCCAGCAGGCCACCGGGATTTTATGGCTACACCTTC; CDR3 protein: CASRPPGFYGYTF; V gene: TRBV27; D gene: .; J gene: TRBJ1-2; clone size: .
CDR3 DNA: TGTGCCAGCAGGATGTGGGGGGGTGATAATGAAAAACTGTTTTTT; CDR3 protein: CASRMWGGDNEKLFF; V gene: TRBV12-3/TRBV12-4; D gene: .; J gene: TRBJ1-4; clone size: .
CDR3 DNA: TGCAGCGTTTCCGGGACCTACTCCTTCGAGCAGTACTTC; CDR3 protein: CSVSGTYSFEQYF; V gene: TRBV29-1; D gene: .; J gene: TRBJ2-7; clone size: few
CDR3 DNA: TGTGCCAGCAGCTTATCGGCCGGCGAGAATCAGCCCCAGCATTTT; CDR3 protein: CASSLSAGENQPQHF; V gene: TRBV7-9; D gene: .; J gene: TRBJ1-5; clone size: .
CDR3 DNA: TGTGCCAGCAGTCAGACATCGATCCAAGAGACCCAGTACTTC; CDR3 protein: CASSQTSIQETQYF; V gene: TRBV25-1; D gene: .; J gene: TRBJ2-5; clone size: few
CDR3 DNA: TGCAGTGCTAGGGCGGGGGGGAGAATATCCTACGAGCAGTACTTC; CDR3 protein: CSARAGGRISYEQYF; V gene: TRBV20-1; D gene: TRBD2; J gene: TRBJ2-7; clone size: .
CDR3 DNA: TGTGCCACCAGCAGACAGATAGGGAGCACAGATACGCAGTATTTT; CDR3 protein: CATSRQIGSTDTQYF; V gene: TRBV15; D gene: .; J gene: TRBJ2-3; clone size: few
CDR3 DNA: TGCAGCGGTGCAAGTTCCTACGAGCAGTACTTC; CDR3 protein: CSGASSYEQYF; V gene: TRBV29-1; D gene: .; J gene: TRBJ2-7; clone size: many
CDR3 DNA: TGTGCTAGCAGCTTAGGAGTTGGGGGGAGCCAAGAGACCCAGTACTTC; CDR3 protein: CASSLGVGGSQETQYF; V gene: TRBV7-7; D gene: .; J gene: TRBJ2-5; clone size: .
CDR3 DNA: TGTGCCAGCAGTTACGGGGAAAATTCACCCCTCCACTTT; CDR3 protein: CASSYGENSPLHF; V gene: TRBV6-6; D gene: .; J gene: TRBJ1-6; clone size: few
CDR3 DNA: TGTGCCAGCAGCTTAGCTCGGGGCAGCCAAGAGACCCAGTACTTC; CDR3 protein: CASSLARGSQETQYF; V gene: TRBV7-6; D gene: .; J gene: TRBJ2-5; clone size: few
CDR3 DNA: TGTGCCAGCAGTTACCCTGGGACTAGGCCTTATAATGAGCAGTTCTTC; CDR3 protein: CASSYPGTRPYNEQFF; V gene: TRBV6-2/TRBV6-3; D gene: TRBD2; J gene: TRBJ2-1; clone size: .
CDR3 DNA: TGTGCCAGCAGTTACCCCACCGACGGGGGGCCCTACAATGAGCAGTTCTTC; CDR3 protein: CASSYPTDGGPYNEQFF; V gene: TRBV6-2/TRBV6-3; D gene: .; J gene: TRBJ2-1; clone size: once
CDR3 DNA: TGTGCCAGCAGCACGGGACAAATCTACGAGCAGTACTTC; CDR3 protein: CASSTGQIYEQYF; V gene: TRBV7-9; D gene: .; J gene: TRBJ2-7; clone size: few
CDR3 DNA: TGTGCCAGCAGTTACCCGGAAACAGATACGCAGTATTTT; CDR3 protein: CASSYPETDTQYF; V gene: TRBV6-6; D gene: .; J gene: TRBJ2-3; clone size: many
CDR3 DNA: TGTGCCACCAGTGATTGGACTAGCGGGAGGTACGAGCAGTACTTC; CDR3 protein: CATSDWTSGRYEQYF; V gene: TRBV24-1; D gene: TRBD2; J gene: TRBJ2-7; clone size: .
CDR3 DNA: TGTGCCAGCAGTTTTCTCACCAGCACCGGGGAGCTGTTTTTT; CDR3 protein: CASSFLTSTGELFF; V gene: TRBV12-3/TRBV12-4; D gene: .; J gene: TRBJ2-2; clone size: many
CDR3 DNA: TGCGCCAGCAGCTGGGGACTAGCGGGAGAGTACGAGCAGTACTTC; CDR3 protein: CASSWGLAGEYEQYF; V gene: TRBV5-1; D gene: TRBD2; J gene: TRBJ2-7; clone size: few
CDR3 DNA: TGTGCCAGCAGCGTGGGACTAGCATCCTACGAGCAGTACTTC; CDR3 protein: CASSVGLASYEQYF; V gene: TRBV9; D gene: TRBD2; J gene: TRBJ2-7; clone size: few
CDR3 DNA: TGTGCCAGCAGCCTCAAGAGACTAGCGGGGGGAGAGACCCAGTACTTC; CDR3 protein: CASSLKRLAGGETQYF; V gene: TRBV5-4; D gene: TRBD2; J gene: TRBJ2-5; clone size: .
CDR3 DNA: TGTGCCAGCAGCTTCAGTTACCTCCCCTACAATGAGCAGTTCTTC; CDR3 protein: CASSFSYLPYNEQFF; V gene: TRBV12-3/TRBV12-4; D gene: .; J gene: TRBJ2-1; clone size: once
CDR3 DNA: TGCAGTGCTTCGGCCCTTAGCAATCAGCCCCAGCATTTT; CDR3 protein: CSASALSNQPQHF; V gene: TRBV20-1; D gene: .; J gene: TRBJ1-5; clone size: .
CDR3 DNA: TGTGCCAGCAGCTTAGGTAGACCTTCAGGGGAGCTGTTTTTT; CDR3 protein: CASSLGRPSGELFF; V gene: TRBV11-2; D gene: .; J gene: TRBJ2-2; clone size: .
CDR3 DNA: TGCAGTGCTAGCGGACTAGCGGGGAGCTACGAGCAGTACTTC; CDR3 protein: CSASGLAGSYEQYF; V gene: TRBV20-1; D gene: TRBD2; J gene: TRBJ2-7; clone size: .
CDR3 DNA: TGTGCCATCAGTGAGGGGCGGACAGGGAGTCAGCCCCAGCATTTT; CDR3 protein: CAISEGRTGSQPQHF; V gene: TRBV10-3; D gene: TRBD1; J gene: TRBJ1-5; clone size: .
CDR3 DNA: TGTGCCAGCACGCCGGGGGACAGGAACACTGAAGCTTTCTTT; CDR3 protein: CASTPGDRNTEAFF; V gene: TRBV11-2; D gene: TRBD1; J gene: TRBJ1-1; clone size: few
CDR3 DNA: TGTGCCAGCAGCCAAGACAGGTTACTGGAGACCCAGTACTTC; CDR3 protein: CASSQDRLLETQYF; V gene: TRBV3-1; D gene: .; J gene: TRBJ2-5; clone size: few
CDR3 DNA: TGCAGTGCTAGTTTTGGGGTCCAGGGTCAGCCCCAGCATTTT; CDR3 protein: CSASFGVQGQPQHF; V gene: TRBV20-1; D gene: .; J gene: TRBJ1-5; clone size: .
CDR3 DNA: TGTGCCAGCAGTACGACTAGCGGGGGACTCTACAATGAGCAGTTCTTC; CDR3 protein: CASSTTSGGLYNEQFF; V gene: TRBV6-1; D gene: TRBD2; J gene: TRBJ2-1; clone size: few
CDR3 DNA: TGTGCCAGCAGTTTGGGGGGTGCTCTCCACTTT; CDR3 protein: CASSLGGALHF; V gene: TRBV12-3/TRBV12-4; D gene: .; J gene: TRBJ1-6; clone size: few
CDR3 DNA: TGTGCCAGCAGCCCTGTTAGTAGCGCGGGCATTCAGTACTTC; CDR3 protein: CASSPVSSAGIQYF; V gene: TRBV9; D gene: .; J gene: TRBJ2-4; clone size: .
CDR3 DNA: TGCAGCGTCAAGGGGGAGGACACTGAAGCTTTCTTT; CDR3 protein: CSVKGEDTEAFF; V gene: TRBV29-1; D gene: .; J gene: TRBJ1-1; clone size: few
CDR3 DNA: TGTGCCAGCAGCCAAGGGGGCCTGGCCACCGGGGAGCTGTTTTTT; CDR3 protein: CASSQGGLATGELFF; V gene: TRBV3-1; D gene: .; J gene: TRBJ2-2; clone size: .
CDR3 DNA: TGTGCCATCACCAAGGACAGGGCCACTGAAGCTTTCTTT; CDR3 protein: CAITKDRATEAFF; V gene: TRBV10-3; D gene: TRBD1; J gene: TRBJ1-1; clone size: .
CDR3 DNA: TGTGCCAGCAGCCAAGATCTAGGGAGGGAGCAGTACTTC; CDR3 protein: CASSQDLGREQYF; V gene: TRBV4-2; D gene: .; J gene: TRBJ2-7; clone size: .
CDR3 DNA: TGTGCCAGCAGCCAGTTTGGACATCTCGAGCAGTACTTC; CDR3 protein: CASSQFGHLEQYF; V gene: TRBV12-3/TRBV12-4; D gene: .; J gene: TRBJ2-7; clone size: many
CDR3 DNA: TGCAGTGCTTCCGGGACTAGCGGGAGTGCAGATACGCAGTATTTT; CDR3 protein: CSASGTSGSADTQYF; V gene: TRBV20-1; D gene: TRBD2; J gene: TRBJ2-3; clone size: few
CDR3 DNA: TGTGCCAGCAGTTTTCCTGGCAATGAGCAGTTCTTC; CDR3 protein: CASSFPGNEQFF; V gene: TRBV27; D gene: .; J gene: TRBJ2-1; clone size: many
CDR3 DNA: TGTGCCAGCAGCAATCCAGGGGGTGGGCAAGAGACCCAGTACTTC; CDR3 protein: CASSNPGGGQETQYF; V gene: TRBV11-2; D gene: TRBD1; J gene: TRBJ2-5; clone size: .
CDR3 DNA: TGTGCCATCAGTGAGGGGACAGGCGAGGATGAAGCTTTCTTT; CDR3 protein: CAISEGTGEDEAFF; V gene: TRBV10-3; D gene: TRBD1; J gene: TRBJ1-1; clone size: few
CDR3 DNA: TGTGCCAGCAGCTTAGTCTTTAGCCGTCAAGGTGAGCAGTTCTTC; CDR3 protein: CASSLVFSRQGEQFF; V gene: TRBV7-8; D gene: .; J gene: TRBJ2-1; clone size: .
CDR3 DNA: TGCGCCAGCAGCCCGGGGACTAGCGGAGAGCAGTTCTTC; CDR3 protein: CASSPGTSGEQFF; V gene: TRBV5-1; D gene: TRBD2; J gene: TRBJ2-1; clone size: few
CDR3 DNA: TGTGCCAGCAGTTTGGGAGTCCCTTCCTACAATGAGCAGTTCTTC; CDR3 protein: CASSLGVPSYNEQFF; V gene: TRBV12-3/TRBV12-4; D gene: .; J gene: TRBJ2-1; clone size: many
CDR3 DNA: TGTGCCAGTAGACAGCCGACGAACACCGGGGAGCTGTTTTTT; CDR3 protein: CASRQPTNTGELFF; V gene: TRBV7-9; D gene: .; J gene: TRBJ2-2; clone size: .